This T cell receptor (beta chain) stems from a study of STAT5B mutations in CD4+ large granular lymphocyte leukemia. Method: immunoSEQ multiplex PCR; TCRdb's copy keeps in-frame clones and lacks some. The sample lists about 33,000 clones; around 81% were seen once. Study outcomes and limitations: No patients shared main leukemic clonotypes, though 20% to 25% appeared at low frequency elsewhere. CD4-sorted patient repertoires seemed more clonal than healthy CD4+ repertoires.

With regard to this clone: Its antigen is unknown.

The sequence came from a human donor in good health. Sequenced material: CD4+ T cells from blood buffy coats.

CDR3 bases: TGTGCCAGCACCGTGCCCAGGGAGTTCATCTATGGCTACACCTTC. It translates to CASTVPREFIYGYTF. The rearrangement uses TRBV21-1 and TRBJ1-2. TRBV21-1 is an annotated pseudogene. This CDR3 is built from 15 residues.